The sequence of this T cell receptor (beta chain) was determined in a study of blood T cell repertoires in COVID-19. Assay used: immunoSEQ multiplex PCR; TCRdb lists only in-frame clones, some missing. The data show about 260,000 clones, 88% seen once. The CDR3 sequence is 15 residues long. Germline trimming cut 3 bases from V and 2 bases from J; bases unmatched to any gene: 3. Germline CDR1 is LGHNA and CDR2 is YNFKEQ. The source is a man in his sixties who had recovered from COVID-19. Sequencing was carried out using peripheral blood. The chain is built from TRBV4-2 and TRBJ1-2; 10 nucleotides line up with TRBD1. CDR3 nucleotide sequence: TGTGCCAGCAGCCAGAGGGGACAGGGGAACTATGGCTACACCTTC. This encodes CASSQRGQGNYGYTF.